The 5 T cell receptor beta chains below all came from one sample that was sequenced in a study of shared clonotypes between healthy human individuals. Clones were sequenced by immunoSEQ multiplex PCR, and TCRdb holds only the in-frame ones, with some missing. The profile shows 2 million to 2.5 million clones, about 94% of them singletons. The sequencing input was naive CD4+ T cells sorted from blood. The subset: CD45RA+ positively selected. All receptors derive from a man between 18 and 35 years old in good health.

The rearrangement uses TRBV7-9 and TRBJ1-4; D is unclear. The germline V gene has CDR1 SEHNR and CDR2 FQNEAQ (reference sequence). The V and J ends lost 3 bases and 8 bases respectively, with 13 bases between them. This CDR3 contains 14 residues. The CDR3 DNA reads TGTGCCAGCAGCTTTAACCCGGATCGGGAAAAACTGTTTTTT. Translating gives CASSFNPDREKLFF.

CDR3: CASSEALWGGSSYEQYF. CDR3 bases: TGTGCCAGCAGTGAAGCGCTGTGGGGGGGGAGCTCCTACGAGCAGTACTTC. The rearrangement links TRBV2 to TRBJ2-7; TRBD2 aligns across 7 bases. This CDR3 contains 17 residues. The germline V gene encodes CDR1 SNHLY and CDR2 FYNNEI. V was clipped by 0 bases and J by 0 bases; unmatched bases: 8.

This rearrangement joins TRBV10-3 to TRBJ1-6, with D perhaps TRBD1 (5 bases). Germline CDR1 ENHRY, CDR2 SYGVKD. The CDR3 consists of 12 residues. The V end lost 9 bases, the J end lost 9 bases, and 12 bases lay between the germline ends. This CDR3 reads CAIRDVGSPLHF. The CDR3, as DNA: TGTGCCATTCGGGACGTAGGTTCACCCCTCCACTTT.

The chain uses TRBV5-1 and TRBJ2-5; possible D gene TRBD1, 5 bases. There are 17 residues in the CDR3. Germline V gene data show CDR1 as SGHRS and CDR2 as YFSETQ. Deletions cut 5 bases from V and 2 bases from J, with 22 bases between. CDR3 residues: CASRPLDTRRRQETQYF. In nucleotides, the CDR3 is TGCGCCAGCAGGCCCCTGGACACCCGGCGGAGACAAGAGACCCAGTACTTC. Together with reference TRBV5-1 and TRBJ2-5, the CDR3 gives the full variable domain: KAGVTQTPRYLIKTRGQQVTLSCSPISGHRSVSWYQQTPGQGLQFLFEYFSETQRNKGNFPGRFSGRQFSNSRSEMNVSTLELGDSALYLCASRPLDTRRRQETQYFGPGTRLLVL.

This chain links TRBV14 with TRBJ2-3; TRBD2 matches 15 bases. With 3 bases clipped from V and 4 bases from J, the junction kept 8 bases outside the gene matches. CDR3 length: 18 residues. The germline CDR1 and CDR2 sequences are SGHDN and FVKESK. Here the CDR3 DNA reads TGTGCCAGCAGCCAGGCCAGAGGACTAGCGGGAGGGGCAGATACGCAGTATTTT. Its protein product is CASSQARGLAGGADTQYF.